This T cell receptor beta chain originates from a study of tissue T cells after allogeneic stem cell transplantation. By proportion, this clone is medium-sized. Gene names are the mouse ones. Read data end 1 residue before the CDR3 end; the end is taken from the germline J gene. Time point denoted: mouse harvest day 7 after allogeneic transplant. Tail vein injection delivered 10^7 T-cell-depleted bone marrow cells and 10^6 splenic CD5+ T cells. Using immunoSEQ multiplex PCR, the repertoire was profiled, and TCRdb retains in-frame clones only, with some absent. This sample yields around 10,000 clones, of which roughly 45% are seen a single time; approximately 7.4% belongs to the top ten. The CDR3 spans 15 residues. Germline loops: CDR1 LGHNA, CDR2 YNLKQL (reference sequence). With V trimmed by 3 bases and J by 2 bases, 3 bases remained unmatched.

This chain connects TRBV5 to TRBJ2-7; TRBD2 agrees at 11 bases. The TCR comes from a female BALB/c mouse given C57BL/6 T cells with graft-versus-host disease after an allogeneic hematopoietic cell transplant. The sample was gut tissue. The sequenced part of the CDR3 DNA is TGTGCCAGCAGCCACGACTGGGGGGGACCCTATGAACAGTAC. Its protein product is CASSHDWGGPYEQY. The entire CDR3 sequence reads CASSHDWGGPYEQYF.